A selection of T cell receptor beta chains follows, all from one sample in a study of Graves' ophthalmopathy and Graves' hyperthyroidism. Using its own MiXCR run on the multiplex PCR reads, TCRdb lists one record per CDR3 protein. The table has approximately 160,000 distinct CDR3 sequences, more than 30% seen once. Sequences were obtained from peripheral blood. The receptors here all came from a woman aged 40 to 50 with Graves' ophthalmopathy. CDR3s include the opening cysteine and the closing phenylalanine or tryptophan. Each record gives: D gene, clone size, V gene, J gene, CDR3 protein, CDR3 DNA. The D gene is left open where the match is weak. Not every row has a clone size; where given, it reads once, few, many or a size class.

NA	many	TRBV28	TRBJ1-1	CAERGLLGTEAFF	TGTGCCGAACGGGGGCTTTTGGGCACTGAAGCTTTCTTT
NA	many	TRBV6-1	TRBJ2-7	CASVYPGADEQYF	TGTGCCAGCGTGTACCCAGGGGCAGACGAGCAGTACTTC
TRBD1	many	TRBV7-9	TRBJ2-5	CASTTGGETQYF	TGTGCCAGCACCACAGGGGGGGAGACCCAGTACTTC
NA	many	TRBV11-3	TRBJ2-3	CASSAGGGSTQYF	TGTGCCAGCAGCGCCGGGGGTGGATCGACGCAGTATTTT
TRBD2	many	TRBV9	TRBJ2-7	CASSDGIGLAEDYEQYF	TGTGCCAGCAGCGACGGGATTGGACTAGCGGAGGACTACGAGCAGTACTTC
TRBD2	NA	TRBV11-2	TRBJ2-2	CASRRTSGMNTGELFF	TGTGCCAGCAGGCGGACTAGCGGGATGAACACCGGGGAGCTGTTTTTT
TRBD1	many	TRBV28	TRBJ2-7	CASKDPTGTGGTYEQYF	TGTGCCAGCAAAGATCCTACCGGGACAGGGGGAACCTACGAGCAGTACTTC
NA	NA	TRBV2	TRBJ2-7	CASSEGPPSSYEQYF	TGTGCCAGCAGTGAAGGTCCACCATCAAGCTACGAGCAGTACTTC
NA	NA	TRBV7-9	TRBJ1-2	CASSPPPLRGNTF	TGTGCCAGCAGCCCCCCACCCCTTCGTGGCAACACCTTC
TRBD1	many	TRBV12-3/TRBV12-4	TRBJ1-2	CASSGQGSGYTF	TGTGCCAGCAGTGGACAGGGTAGTGGCTACACCTTC
NA	NA	TRBV29-1	TRBJ1-1	CSVNRLNTEAFF	TGCAGCGTTAATAGGCTGAACACTGAAGCTTTCTTT
NA	NA	TRBV6-1	TRBJ1-1	CASKGPQGGAFF	TGTGCCAGCAAGGGCCCTCAAGGAGGAGCTTTCTTT
TRBD2	NA	TRBV6-5	TRBJ2-5	CASSILAGARETQYF	TGTGCCAGCAGTATACTAGCGGGAGCGAGAGAGACCCAGTACTTC
TRBD1	NA	TRBV6-1	TRBJ1-5	CASRELTGGSQPQHF	TGTGCCAGCAGGGAATTGACAGGGGGGAGTCAGCCCCAGCATTTT
NA	NA	TRBV7-2	TRBJ2-5	CASSASEGKTQYF	TGTGCCAGCAGCGCGAGCGAGGGGAAGACCCAGTACTTC
NA	NA	TRBV6-2/TRBV6-3	TRBJ2-7	CASRSRYYEQYF	TGTGCCAGCAGATCACGGTACTACGAGCAGTACTTC
NA	few	TRBV2	TRBJ2-7	CASNSQGSEQYF	TGTGCCAGCAATTCACAGGGATCTGAGCAGTACTTC
TRBD1	many	TRBV19	TRBJ1-6	CASGVTGGGNSPLHF	TGTGCCAGTGGGGTGACAGGGGGAGGAAATTCACCCCTCCACTTT
TRBD2	NA	TRBV20-1	TRBJ2-7	CSAHLAGLPSSSYEQYF	TGCAGTGCCCACTTAGCGGGACTACCCTCTAGCTCCTACGAGCAGTACTTC
NA	many	TRBV6-1	TRBJ1-5	CASRDIGRRDQPQHF	TGTGCCAGCAGGGATATTGGACGGAGGGATCAGCCCCAGCATTTT
NA	NA	TRBV19	TRBJ1-1	CASKPGTPNTEAFF	TGTGCCAGTAAACCCGGGACCCCCAACACTGAAGCTTTCTTT
NA	once	TRBV6-4	TRBJ2-2	CASTPGVHGELFF	TGTGCCAGCACCCCAGGGGTTCACGGGGAGCTGTTTTTT
TRBD2	NA	TRBV28	TRBJ2-5	CASSFFSGGPETQYF	TGTGCCAGCAGTTTTTTTTCGGGAGGGCCAGAGACCCAGTACTTC
TRBD1	once	TRBV28	TRBJ2-3	CASSFFRDRITDTQYF	TGTGCCAGCAGTTTCTTCCGGGACAGGATAACAGATACGCAGTATTTT
NA	NA	TRBV12-3/TRBV12-4	TRBJ2-2	CASSLRNTGVLFF	TGTGCCAGCAGTTTACGGAACACCGGGGTGCTGTTTTTT
TRBD1	many	TRBV10-1	TRBJ2-7	CASSPGTAYEQYF	TGCGCCAGCAGTCCCGGGACAGCCTACGAGCAGTACTTC
TRBD1	once	TRBV12-3/TRBV12-4	TRBJ2-5	CASSFRAGGLETQYF	TGTGCCAGCAGTTTCCGGGCAGGGGGCTTAGAGACCCAGTACTTC
TRBD2	once	TRBV20-1	TRBJ2-5	CSAPPGGNQETQYF	TGCAGTGCTCCCCCGGGGGGGAACCAAGAGACCCAGTACTTC
NA	NA	TRBV6-5	TRBJ2-7	CASSYLPGDKGYEQYF	TGTGCCAGCAGTTACTTGCCCGGGGACAAGGGTTACGAGCAGTACTTC
TRBD2	many	TRBV12-3/TRBV12-4	TRBJ2-5	CATSPGLAGQETQYF	TGTGCCACCTCTCCGGGACTAGCGGGGCAAGAGACCCAGTACTTC
NA	NA	TRBV24-1	TRBJ2-2	CATSDGNTGELFF	TGTGCCACCAGTGACGGAAACACCGGGGAGCTGTTTTTT
NA	NA	TRBV12-3/TRBV12-4	TRBJ2-4	CASSGGRTENIQYF	TGTGCCAGCAGTGGCGGACGAACGGAAAACATTCAGTACTTC
TRBD2	many	TRBV19	TRBJ2-4	CASRRGNIQYF	TGTGCCAGTCGGCGGGGGAACATTCAGTACTTC
NA	many	TRBV27	TRBJ1-2	CASSLRGTTNYGYTF	TGTGCCAGCAGTTTAAGGGGGACAACGAACTATGGCTACACCTTC
TRBD1	NA	TRBV6-2/TRBV6-3	TRBJ1-1	CASSWTGLNTEAFF	TGTGCCAGCAGCTGGACAGGGCTGAACACTGAAGCTTTCTTT
TRBD2	many	TRBV4-1	TRBJ2-7	CASSRGLAGSYEQYF	TGCGCCAGCAGCCGGGGACTAGCGGGGTCCTACGAGCAGTACTTC
TRBD1	many	TRBV28	TRBJ2-5	CASTNWDRGVRETQYF	TGTGCCAGCACCAACTGGGACAGGGGCGTACGTGAGACCCAGTACTTC
TRBD1	many	TRBV18	TRBJ1-6	CASSPRQGAESPLHF	TGTGCCAGCTCACCACGGCAGGGGGCAGAATCACCCCTCCACTTT
NA	many	TRBV2	TRBJ1-2	CASSEGRNSYGYTF	TGTGCCAGCAGTGAAGGGAGAAATTCCTATGGCTACACCTTC
NA	many	TRBV12-5	TRBJ1-6	CASGLVRTSGKNSPLHF	TGTGCTAGTGGTTTGGTACGAACCTCCGGGAAAAATTCACCCCTCCACTTT
NA	many	TRBV28	TRBJ1-2	CASSKSPTPYCTF	TGTGCCAGCAGTAAGAGCCCAACGCCCTACTGCACCTTC